This T cell receptor beta chain came from a study of T cell responses to AZD1222 COVID-19 vaccine. Whole-study results and caveats: There were vaccine-associated CD4 TCRs across spike, dominant at 160-218 and 743-854.

In the case of this clone: Its antigen remains unknown.

The germline V and J ends were trimmed by 3 bases and 6 bases, with 12 bases remaining between them. The CDR3 runs 14 residues. Germline assignment: CDR1 ENHRY and CDR2 SYGVKD. The data were produced by immunoSEQ multiplex PCR, yet TCRdb's version contains in-frame clones alone and is incomplete. In the table there are approximately 200,000 clones, about 90% of which are singletons. This receptor was taken from an adult in good health. The sequenced sample was peripheral blood, obtained on day 0 of MenACWY control vaccination. J is TRBJ1-5 and V is TRBV10-3; D possibly corresponds to TRBD1 (5 bases). CDR3 residues: CAISDGGIGQPQHF. The CDR3 DNA reads TGTGCCATCAGTGACGGGGGAATCGGTCAGCCCCAGCATTTT.